Each of the 28 T cell receptor beta chains below was sequenced from the same sample in a study of early stage breast cancer tumors. Some clones are missing from TCRdb's copy, which holds only in-frame ones; the method was immunoSEQ multiplex PCR. The table lists tens of thousands of clones, around 85% of them singletons. Sample: blood. All receptors derive from a person aged 60 to 70 with breast cancer.

The chain is built from TRBV10-1 and TRBJ2-7, with 7 positions matching TRBD1. The CDR3 is 14 residues long. Germline assignment: CDR1 WNHNN and CDR2 SYGVQD (reference sequence). V lost 4 bases to trimming and J lost 6 bases; unmatched junction nucleotides: 9. This CDR3 reads CASSGNRGPLEQYF. The CDR3 bases are TGCGCCAGCAGTGGAAACAGGGGCCCCCTCGAGCAGTACTTC.

The CDR3 nucleotides read TGTGCCAGCAGCTTAGATCCCCTGGCGGGGGAATACGAGCAGTACTTC. Its translation is CASSLDPLAGEYEQYF. This sequence joins TRBV11-2 and TRBJ2-7, with 7 bases matching TRBD2. The CDR3 is made up of 16 amino acids. Losses at the gene ends were 0 bases for V and 4 bases for J; bases not matched to a gene: 9. The germline CDR1 and CDR2 sequences are SGHAT and FQNNGV.

The chain couples TRBV28 to TRBJ2-7; D may be TRBD1 (6 bases). V was shortened by 4 bases and J by 3 bases, with 16 bases between the two germline ends. The germline gives CDR1 MDHEN, CDR2 SYDVKM. The CDR3 spans 15 residues. The CDR3 is CASSSIGDILYEQYF. In DNA form, the CDR3 reads TGTGCCAGCAGTTCGATCGGGGACATACTCTACGAGCAGTACTTC.

V and J are TRBV5-8 and TRBJ2-1; a possible D gene is TRBD2 (6 bases). Trimming took off 3 bases at V and 7 bases at J, with 8 bases between the two ends. The length of the CDR3 is 12 residues. In germline, CDR1 is SGHTS, CDR2 YDEGEE. The CDR3 loop is CASSWGVNEQFF. CDR3 in DNA: TGTGCCAGCAGCTGGGGGGTAAATGAGCAGTTCTTC.

The gene calls are TRBV7-9 and TRBJ2-1; D gene ambiguous. The germline gives CDR1 SEHNR, CDR2 FQNEAQ (reference sequence). Trimming shortened V by 5 bases and J by 5 bases, and 16 bases separated the two germline ends. The length of the CDR3 is 15 residues. CDR3 in DNA: TGTGCCAGCAGCCCGCCGCTGGTACGGAACAATGAGCAGTTCTTC. Translation: CASSPPLVRNNEQFF.

V gene TRBV2 combines with J gene TRBJ1-4, with 8 bases fitting TRBD1. V trimming: 6 bases; J trimming: 5 bases; junction bases outside the gene matches: 8. This CDR3 spans 15 amino acids. Germline V gene data show CDR1 as SNHLY and CDR2 as FYNNEI. CDR3 protein: CASSRDRGGNEKLFF. CDR3 sequence (DNA): TGTGCCAGCAGCAGAGACAGGGGCGGAAATGAAAAACTGTTTTTT.

This chain uses TRBV5-6 with TRBJ2-7; a possible D gene is TRBD2 (5 bases). Germline lookup yields CDR1 SGHDT and CDR2 YYEEEE. V lost 3 bases and J 3 bases, leaving 10 bases between the germline ends. This CDR3 comprises 13 residues. CDR3 region: CASSYGDFYEQYF. The CDR3 nucleotides are TGTGCCAGCAGCTACGGGGATTTCTACGAGCAGTACTTC.

This clone has only one observation. The V gene is TRBV23-1, the J gene TRBJ2-7; the D is unclear. TRBV23-1 is treated as an ORF (open reading frame) with a function not yet certain. The CDR3 has 19 residues. The germline V and J ends were trimmed by 7 bases and 2 bases, with 30 bases remaining between them. The CDR3 sequence is CASTSSMASQPTKTYEQYF. The DNA of the CDR3 is TGCGCCAGCACTTCCTCGATGGCTAGTCAGCCAACCAAAACCTACGAGCAGTACTTC.

In this sample, this clone turned up once. The genes are TRBV29-1 and TRBJ2-6; D unclear. V dropped 6 bases and J dropped 4 bases, with 13 bases sitting between them. The CDR3 length is 14 residues. CDR1 is SQVTM, CDR2 ANQGSEA, per germline. The DNA for the CDR3 is TGCAGCGTCAAAGCTTCTCCCGGGGCCAACGTCCTGACTTTC. This sequence encodes CSVKASPGANVLTF.

The count of this clone is one. The rearrangement joins TRBV7-9 to TRBJ2-1; 7 bases match TRBD1. This CDR3 is built from 18 residues. Germline lookup yields CDR1 SEHNR and CDR2 FQNEAQ (reference sequence). The J segment lost 0 bases and the V segment lost 6 bases, leaving 14 bases of the junction unmatched. The DNA for the CDR3 is TGTGCCAGCAGTCCCAATATAATAGGGGGCTTCTCCTACAATGAGCAGTTCTTC. This sequence encodes CASSPNIIGGFSYNEQFF.

The V call is TRBV18, the J call TRBJ1-2, with D possibly TRBD1 on 5 matching bases. CDR3 length equals 14 residues. Germline lookup yields CDR1 KGHSH and CDR2 LQKENI. With 6 bases removed from V and 8 bases from J, the gap between germline ends came to 19 bases. CDR3 sequence reads: CASSVLGDPEGYTF. CDR3 DNA: TGTGCCAGCTCCGTTCTGGGGGACCCAGAAGGCTACACCTTC.

The chain combines TRBV11-2 with TRBJ2-7, with D unclear. The CDR3 totals 13 residues. The V end lost 1 base, the J end lost 7 bases, and 11 bases lay between the germline ends. Germline loops: CDR1 SGHAT, CDR2 FQNNGV. CDR3 bases: TGTGCCAGCAGCTTAGCGGACGATAGGGAGCAGTACTTC. Translated: CASSLADDREQYF. The entire variable domain, with the rest obtained from reference TRBV11-2 and TRBJ2-7, is as follows: EAGVAQSPRYKIIEKRQSVAFWCNPISGHATLYWYQQILGQGPKLLIQFQNNGVVDDSQLPKDRFSAERLKGVDSTLKIQPAKLEDSAVYLCASSLADDREQYFGPGTRLTVT.

The chain is built from TRBV7-9 and TRBJ2-2; TRBD2 agrees at 7 bases. The CDR3 loop spans 17 amino acids. Germline CDR1 and CDR2: SEHNR and FQNEAQ (reference sequence). V lost 4 bases to trimming and J lost 4 bases; unmatched junction nucleotides: 12. The CDR3 coding sequence is TGTGCCAGCAGCTCGAGCAAAGGGGAGGGGATCACCGGGGAGCTGTTTTTT. It codes for CASSSSKGEGITGELFF.

The chain links TRBV4-1 to TRBJ2-1; 7 bases are shared with TRBD2. Trimming cost V 5 bases and J 9 bases; bases outside gene matches: 1. The CDR3 contains 11 residues. Per the germline V gene, CDR1 is MGHRA and CDR2 is YSYEKL. CDR3 sequence (DNA): TGCGCCAGCAGCTGGGGGGGTGAGCAGTTCTTC. Translation gives CASSWGGEQFF.

V and J are TRBV9 and TRBJ1-2, with D unclear. This CDR3 is 12 amino acids long. Germline CDR1 is SGDLS and CDR2 is YYNGEE. Trimming pared 4 bases from V and 8 bases from J, leaving 12 bases between. The chain's CDR3 is CASSSTPRGYTF. The CDR3 region has the DNA TGTGCCAGCAGCTCCACCCCCCGAGGCTACACCTTC.

The chain combines TRBV18 with TRBJ2-1, with TRBD2 matching over 7 bases. The CDR3 runs 16 residues. CDR1 is KGHSH, CDR2 LQKENI, per germline. Unmatched junction bases numbered 16, after V lost 3 bases and J lost 11 bases. CDR3 sequence reads: CASSPAEAGERWKQFF. The CDR3, as DNA: TGTGCCAGCTCACCCGCCGAGGCGGGAGAGAGGTGGAAGCAGTTCTTC. The entire variable domain, with the rest obtained from reference TRBV18 and TRBJ2-1, is as follows: NAGVMQNPRHLVRRRGQEARLRCSPMKGHSHVYWYRQLPEEGLKFMVYLQKENIIDESGMPKERFSAEFPKEGPSILRIQQVVRGDSAAYFCASSPAEAGERWKQFFGPGTRLTVL.

The chain joins TRBV7-2 to TRBJ2-3; 8 bases match TRBD2. Trimming cost V 1 base and J 5 bases; bases outside gene matches: 5. The CDR3 length is 15 residues. CDR1 is SGHTA and CDR2 is FQGNSA in the germline V gene. DNA of the CDR3: TGTGCCAGCAGCTTAGAACCGGGGGGGGAAGATACGCAGTATTTT. Translated, it gives CASSLEPGGEDTQYF.

The chain combines TRBV5-1 with TRBJ2-3; no reliable D call. With 2 bases removed from V and 0 bases from J, the gap between germline ends came to 1 base. The CDR3 consists of 12 residues. Germline CDR1 is SGHRS and CDR2 is YFSETQ. The CDR3 here is CASSLSTDTQYF. The DNA of the CDR3 is TGCGCCAGCAGCTTAAGCACAGATACGCAGTATTTT.

This chain links TRBV5-1 with TRBJ2-1; TRBD2 matches 15 bases. Losses at the gene ends were 3 bases for V and 9 bases for J; bases not matched to a gene: 4. Germline values: CDR1 SGHRS, CDR2 YFSETQ. The CDR3 loop spans 15 amino acids. The CDR3 spells CASSSGLAGGVEQFF. CDR3 DNA sequence: TGCGCCAGCAGCTCGGGACTAGCGGGAGGCGTTGAGCAGTTCTTC.

V gene TRBV5-4 combines with J gene TRBJ2-2; 12 bases align to TRBD2. With V trimmed by 4 bases and J by 1 base, 2 bases remained unmatched. CDR3 length: 16 amino acids. Germline values: CDR1 SGHNT, CDR2 YYREEE (reference sequence). CDR3 sequence: CASSLGLAGNTGELFF. The CDR3 DNA sequence: TGTGCCAGCAGCCTGGGACTAGCGGGGAACACCGGGGAGCTGTTTTTT.

A few counts support this clone. This chain joins TRBV7-9 and TRBJ1-3; D unclear. V was trimmed by 2 bases and J by 0 bases, leaving 2 bases between them. This CDR3 contains 13 residues. CDR1 and CDR2 from the germline V gene are SEHNR and FQNEAQ (reference sequence). DNA of the CDR3: TGTGCCAGCAGCTTATACTCTGGAAACACCATATATTTT. This translates into CASSLYSGNTIYF.

This clone was counted a few times. The J gene is TRBJ2-2, the V gene TRBV5-1, with D unclear. The V and J ends lost 2 bases and 0 bases respectively, with 8 bases between them. The CDR3 sequence is 15 residues long. Germline CDR1 and CDR2: SGHRS and YFSETQ. The CDR3 nucleotides read TGCGCCAGCAGCTTCGGACGGGCGAACACCGGGGAGCTGTTTTTT. Protein product: CASSFGRANTGELFF.

The genes are TRBV5-3 and TRBJ2-7; D possibly uses TRBD1 or TRBD2 (6 bases each). TRBV5-3 is assigned to the ORF class and has an uncertain function. Trimming stripped 6 bases from V and 2 bases from J, with 9 bases between. The CDR3 extends over 12 amino acids. CDR3 loop: CARKEGAYEQYF. In DNA, the CDR3 is TGTGCCAGAAAGGAGGGGGCCTACGAGCAGTACTTC.

This chain links TRBV19 with TRBJ2-2, with 11 bases that match TRBD1. The germline gives CDR1 LNHDA, CDR2 SQIVND (reference sequence). J gave up 6 bases and V 5 bases, and 14 bases lay outside the gene matches. This CDR3 spans 18 amino acids. This chain's CDR3 is CASSGRTGGASGSGELFF. The CDR3 nucleotides are TGTGCCAGTAGTGGTAGGACAGGGGGCGCGTCAGGGTCCGGGGAGCTGTTTTTT.

The chain couples TRBV10-3 to TRBJ2-5, with D unclear. The germline V gene encodes CDR1 ENHRY and CDR2 SYGVKD. The CDR3 consists of 13 residues. Trimming cost V 3 bases and J 2 bases, with 7 bases left between them. Here the CDR3 DNA reads TGTGCCATCAGTGAAGGTACACAAGAGACCCAGTACTTC. Its translation: CAISEGTQETQYF.

The V and J genes are TRBV7-2 and TRBJ1-3; D might be TRBD1 (5 bases). The germline V gene encodes CDR1 SGHTA and CDR2 FQGNSA. Trimming left V 5 bases short and J 4 bases short, with 9 bases between. CDR3 size: 13 residues. CDR3 protein: CASSGEGGNTIYF. CDR3 DNA sequence: TGTGCCAGCAGCGGCGAGGGGGGAAACACCATATATTTT.

The chain carries TRBV10-3 and TRBJ2-5; the D is unclear. The V gene's germline CDR1 is ENHRY and CDR2 SYGVKD. CDR3 length: 10 residues. V lost 8 bases, J lost 1 base, and 2 bases lay in between. CDR3 sequence reads: CAIGQETQYF. CDR3 bases: TGTGCCATCGGCCAAGAGACCCAGTACTTC.

The chain joins TRBV28 to TRBJ1-1, with 9 bases matching TRBD1. J gave up 5 bases and V 6 bases, and 4 bases lay outside the gene matches. Germline V gene lookup returns CDR1 MDHEN and CDR2 SYDVKM. CDR3 length equals 13 residues. CDR3 sequence reads: CASRIQGATEAFF. The CDR3, as DNA: TGTGCCAGCAGAATACAGGGGGCAACTGAAGCTTTCTTT.